These T cell receptor beta chains were read from a single sample in a study of shared clonotypes between healthy human individuals. Libraries were prepared by immunoSEQ multiplex PCR; TCRdb keeps only in-frame clonotypes and omits some of them. The table shows 550,000 to 750,000 clones, with 92% occurring only once. Material for sequencing was naive CD8+ T cells sorted from blood. The receptors were sampled from a man aged 25-45 years in good health. Each CDR3 is given with its conserved first and last residue. The D gene is left open where the match is weak. Size tells how often a clone was seen (once, few, many) or the class of an expanded clone, and some rows leave it out.

CDR3nt	CDR3aa	abundance	v_gene	j_gene	d_gene
TGCAGCGTTGGAGGGTGGGTGGACAGGGTCTCTGACATAAGAAGTCTTGAACATACGCAGTATTTT	CSVGGWVDRVSDIRSLEHTQYF	NA	TRBV29-1	TRBJ2-3	TRBD1
TGTGCCAGCAGTTCGATGTCAGGGACCGCCGGGGAGCTGTTTTTT	CASSSMSGTAGELFF	NA	TRBV6-4	TRBJ2-2	NA
TGTGCCAGCAGTTCTTCATCGGCAGATACGCAGTATTTT	CASSSSSADTQYF	NA	TRBV6-5	TRBJ2-3	NA
TGTGCCAGCAGCACACGACATAACGAGCAGTACTTC	CASSTRHNEQYF	NA	TRBV7-9	TRBJ2-7	NA
TGTGCCAGTACTAGCGGGAGAGGGACAGATACGCAGTATTTT	CASTSGRGTDTQYF	NA	TRBV27	TRBJ2-3	TRBD2
TGTGCCAGCAGCGTAGCTAACACGGACACAGATACGCAGTATTTT	CASSVANTDTDTQYF	NA	TRBV9	TRBJ2-3	NA
TGTGCCAGTAGTATATCCCTCGCGGGAGGCCTCTACAATGAGCAGTTCTTC	CASSISLAGGLYNEQFF	NA	TRBV19	TRBJ2-1	TRBD2
TGTGCCAGCAGCCTTATCCGGGACTCCAGCTCCTACGAGCAGTACTTC	CASSLIRDSSSYEQYF	once	TRBV7-9	TRBJ2-7	NA
TGTGCCACCAGCAGGCCCGGACTTCACTACGAGCAGTACTTC	CATSRPGLHYEQYF	NA	TRBV15	TRBJ2-7	NA
TGTGCCAGCAGTTACTCAGAATCAGGGAGGGAGTTCTTC	CASSYSESGREFF	NA	TRBV6-5	TRBJ2-1	TRBD2
TGTGCCAGCAGCGGCCTAGCGGGAAGCTCCTACAATGAGCAGTTCTTC	CASSGLAGSSYNEQFF	NA	TRBV9	TRBJ2-1	TRBD2
TGCGCCAGCAGCTTGGGGGACAGGGAGAGCTCCTACGAGCAGTACTTC	CASSLGDRESSYEQYF	NA	TRBV5-1	TRBJ2-7	TRBD1
TGTGCCAGCAGCTTGATGGGACAGGGCGTCGGGGAGCTGTTTTTT	CASSLMGQGVGELFF	NA	TRBV5-4	TRBJ2-2	TRBD1
TGTGCCAGCAGCCTGCCGCCGGGACTAGCGGGACCTGAGCAGTTCTTC	CASSLPPGLAGPEQFF	NA	TRBV5-6	TRBJ2-1	TRBD2
TGCGCCAGCAGCCCCCTGGGGGGGGTGGGGTTCACCGGGGAGCTGTTTTTT	CASSPLGGVGFTGELFF	NA	TRBV4-1	TRBJ2-2	TRBD2
TGTGCCAGCAGCCGGGACCGGACTAGCGGGAGGGAGACCCAGTACTTC	CASSRDRTSGRETQYF	NA	TRBV11-2	TRBJ2-5	TRBD2
TGCGCCAGCAGTGATCGAGGGACCCCTCGCGAGCAGTACTTC	CASSDRGTPREQYF	many	TRBV10-2	TRBJ2-7	NA
TGTGCCAGCAGCCCCTTATCCAGCCGAACCTATGGCTACACCTTC	CASSPLSSRTYGYTF	NA	TRBV7-9	TRBJ1-2	NA
TGTGCCAGCAGCTTAGGGTTGGGAGTTTCTTACTACGAGCAGTACTTC	CASSLGLGVSYYEQYF	NA	TRBV11-2	TRBJ2-7	NA
TGTGCCAGCAGCTTACGAGCGGGACTACCACACAATGAGCAGTTCTTC	CASSLRAGLPHNEQFF	NA	TRBV7-8	TRBJ2-1	TRBD2
TGTGCCAGCAGCTTGGGACTAGCGGGTTACACCGGGGAGCTGTTTTTT	CASSLGLAGYTGELFF	once	TRBV5-6	TRBJ2-2	TRBD2
TGTGCCAGCAGTTCCGACTACCACGAGCAGTACTTC	CASSSDYHEQYF	NA	TRBV28	TRBJ2-7	NA
TGTGCCAGCAGCCAAGTCGGTGAGAGATACGAGCAGTACTTC	CASSQVGERYEQYF	few	TRBV4-2	TRBJ2-7	NA
TGTGCCAGCAGCTTAGGCATTATGCAAGAGACCCAGTACTTC	CASSLGIMQETQYF	NA	TRBV5-5	TRBJ2-5	NA
TGCGCCAGCAGTCAATCGGCCAGGGGGCCCCCATCAACTAATGAAAAACTGTTTTTT	CASSQSARGPPSTNEKLFF	NA	TRBV23-1	TRBJ1-4	TRBD1
TGTGCCAGTAGTATAGGCCGGGGGGCCCTTTACTATGGCTACACCTTC	CASSIGRGALYYGYTF	NA	TRBV19	TRBJ1-2	NA
TGTGCCAGCAGCTTAGGAACAGGGTCTGGGGCCAACGTCCTGACTTTC	CASSLGTGSGANVLTF	NA	TRBV7-6	TRBJ2-6	NA
TGTGCCAGCAGTTTATTCCGAGGGGTTGGGAGCAATCAGCCCCAGCATTTT	CASSLFRGVGSNQPQHF	NA	TRBV28	TRBJ1-5	NA
TGTGCCAGCAGCTCAGGGGTCAGCTACGAGCAGTACTTC	CASSSGVSYEQYF	NA	TRBV7-8	TRBJ2-7	NA
TGTGCCAGCACCCCAGGACTGGACAGGGGCTACGAGCAGTACTTC	CASTPGLDRGYEQYF	NA	TRBV6-6	TRBJ2-7	TRBD1
TGTGCCAGCAAAGAGGGGGACGAGCAGTACTTC	CASKEGDEQYF	NA	TRBV5-4	TRBJ2-7	NA
TGTGCCTGGAGTGTCGGCGGGACATCCGGGGAGCTGTTTTTT	CAWSVGGTSGELFF	NA	TRBV30	TRBJ2-2	NA
TGTGCCAGCAGCGTAGGCCGCAACGCTTTAACAGGTCGAACGAACACTGAAGCTTTCTTT	CASSVGRNALTGRTNTEAFF	once	TRBV9	TRBJ1-1	NA
TGTGCCAGCAGCTTGCGTGAACCTTTGGGCCAAGAGACCCAGTACTTC	CASSLREPLGQETQYF	NA	TRBV5-6	TRBJ2-5	NA
TGCGCCAGCAGTGTTGGACAGGATCCCTACGAGCAGTACTTC	CASSVGQDPYEQYF	NA	TRBV10-1	TRBJ2-7	TRBD1
TGTGCCTGGAGAGACCATCGGACAGAGTATGGCTACACCTTC	CAWRDHRTEYGYTF	NA	TRBV30	TRBJ1-2	NA
TGCGCCAGCAGCCAAGAACTCCGGGACAGGGTTAATTATGGCTACACCTTC	CASSQELRDRVNYGYTF	NA	TRBV4-3	TRBJ1-2	TRBD1
TGTGCCAGCAGCTTAGTTGGACAGGGTGTCGAGCAGTACTTC	CASSLVGQGVEQYF	NA	TRBV7-9	TRBJ2-7	TRBD1
TGCAGCGTTGATAGGGCCTTAGAGGGGGCTGGAGACTATGGCTACACCTTC	CSVDRALEGAGDYGYTF	NA	TRBV29-1	TRBJ1-2	TRBD1
TGTGCCAGCAGCCAAGGGTCGGATGAAGCTTTCTTT	CASSQGSDEAFF	NA	TRBV4-2	TRBJ1-1	NA
TGCGCCAGCAGCCAGCCAAGAGACCCAGCTAAGGGGCAGTACTTC	CASSQPRDPAKGQYF	NA	TRBV4-1	TRBJ2-7	NA
TGTGCCAGCAGCCCCCGGGGGGGAGGAAACACCATATATTTT	CASSPRGGGNTIYF	NA	TRBV7-8	TRBJ1-3	NA
TGTGCCAGCAGCAGTGGAGGACAGGTGGTTTCGACTGAAGCTTTCTTT	CASSSGGQVVSTEAFF	NA	TRBV7-9	TRBJ1-1	TRBD1
TGTGCCAGCAGTGAAGAAGAGGGGCCAGCCAAAAACATTCAGTACTTC	CASSEEEGPAKNIQYF	NA	TRBV6-1	TRBJ2-4	NA
TGTGCCAGTAGTACAGGGGAAGAGACCCAGTACTTC	CASSTGEETQYF	NA	TRBV19	TRBJ2-5	NA
TGTGCCAGCCAAGGGGCCGTTGAGACCCAGTACTTC	CASQGAVETQYF	NA	TRBV25-1	TRBJ2-5	NA
TGTGCCAGCAGTGACTCAGCGGGAGCTCCAGATACGCAGTATTTT	CASSDSAGAPDTQYF	NA	TRBV6-4	TRBJ2-3	TRBD2
TGTGCCAGCAGCTTACGGCTGAGGGACGAGCAGTACTTC	CASSLRLRDEQYF	once	TRBV5-4	TRBJ2-7	NA
TGTGCCAGTAGGGGTGGAAACACCATATATTTT	CASRGGNTIYF	NA	TRBV19	TRBJ1-3	NA
TGCAGCGTTGAGCTTCCGGACGGATCCTACGAGCAGTACTTC	CSVELPDGSYEQYF	NA	TRBV29-1	TRBJ2-7	NA
TGTGCCAGCAGCTTATCAGCAAATGAGCAGTTCTTC	CASSLSANEQFF	once	TRBV7-9	TRBJ2-1	NA
TGTGCCAGCAGCCAGGAACGAGGGGAGATGGATGAGCAGTTCTTC	CASSQERGEMDEQFF	NA	TRBV7-6	TRBJ2-1	NA
TGTGCCAGCAGCCATGAAACAGGTGTCGACTATGGCTACACCTTC	CASSHETGVDYGYTF	once	TRBV4-2	TRBJ1-2	NA
TGTGCCAGCAACCCCGGGACTAGCGGGTACGAGCAGTACTTC	CASNPGTSGYEQYF	NA	TRBV2	TRBJ2-7	TRBD2